The 25 T cell receptor beta chains in this list originate from one sample, sequenced in a study of identical twins. Via MiXCR, TCRdb re-called the 5' RACE reads, giving one row per CDR3 protein. The sample lists 200,000 to 250,000 distinct CDR3 sequences, approximately 7.9% occurring once. The same data also contributed to another study, on yellow fever vaccine responses in identical twins.

The sample taken for sequencing was CD8+ T cells sorted from blood. These receptors were collected from a woman in her late teens or twenties in good health.

Ten or more counts support this clonotype. The chain links TRBV29-1 to TRBJ2-1, with a weak D call TRBD1 (6 bases). There are 16 residues in the CDR3. V was trimmed by 5 bases and J by 2 bases, leaving 19 bases between them. Germline CDR1 reads SQVTM; CDR2 reads ANQGSEA. The CDR3 region has the DNA TGCAGCGTTCATCCACCTGACAGGATAACCTACAATGAGCAGTTCTTC. It translates to CSVHPPDRITYNEQFF.

At least ten counts were recorded for this clonotype. The chain joins TRBV29-1 to TRBJ2-4; D is unresolved. There are 17 residues in the CDR3. Germline assignment: CDR1 SQVTM and CDR2 ANQGSEA. Trimming removed 1 base at V and 0 bases at J, with 16 bases between. DNA for the CDR3: TGCAGCGTTGAAGGGAACATAGCCGGCCTAGCCAAAAACATTCAGTACTTC. Translating gives CSVEGNIAGLAKNIQYF.

This clonotype was seen a handful of times. This chain uses TRBV7-9 with TRBJ1-6; 8 nucleotides agree with TRBD1. The CDR3 loop spans 15 amino acids. Germline V lookup: CDR1 SEHNR, CDR2 FQNEAQ (reference sequence). Trimming cost V 1 base and J 8 bases; bases outside gene matches: 4. CDR3 sequence: CASSLDQGADSPLHF. The CDR3 DNA reads as TGTGCCAGCAGCTTAGATCAGGGGGCTGATTCACCCCTCCACTTT. Combining the CDR3 with reference TRBV7-9 and TRBJ1-6 gives the whole variable domain DTGVSQNPRHKITKRGQNVTFRCDPISEHNRLYWYRQTLGQGPEFLTYFQNEAQLEKSRLLSDRFSAERPKGSFSTLEIQRTEQGDSAMYLCASSLDQGADSPLHFGNGTRLTVT.

This clonotype has just a few counts. The V call is TRBV4-1, the J call TRBJ1-6; D might be TRBD1 (5 bases). Trimming left V 4 bases short and J 9 bases short, with 13 bases between. The germline CDR1 and CDR2 sequences are MGHRA and YSYEKL. This CDR3 has 14 residues. CDR3 in amino acids: CASSPWGETSPLHF. Here the CDR3 DNA reads TGCGCCAGCAGCCCCTGGGGGGAGACTTCACCCCTCCACTTT.

This chain joins TRBV4-2 and TRBJ1-6; D is ambiguous. CDR1 is LGHNA, CDR2 YNFKEQ, per germline. The V and J ends lost 0 bases and 16 bases respectively, with 10 bases between them. The CDR3 length is 12 residues. In DNA, the CDR3 is TGTGCCAGCAGCCAAGATTTCAGGATGCTCCACTTT. Its protein is CASSQDFRMLHF.

This clonotype was counted ten times or more. The V and J genes are TRBV6-5 and TRBJ1-1, with 8 bases lining up with TRBD1. Germline V gene lookup returns CDR1 MNHEY and CDR2 SVGAGI. The CDR3 extends over 15 amino acids. Germline trimming cut 4 bases from V and 6 bases from J; bases unmatched to any gene: 10. DNA of the CDR3: TGTGCCAGCAGTTCGCACGAGTGGGGACAGGCTGAAGCTTTCTTT. Its translation: CASSSHEWGQAEAFF.

The chain employs TRBV6-1 and TRBJ2-1, with 8 bases matching TRBD1. Losses at the gene ends were 5 bases for V and 2 bases for J; bases not matched to a gene: 8. The CDR3 is 16 residues long. From germline, CDR1 is MNHNS and CDR2 SASEGT. The CDR3 region has the DNA TGTGCCAGCAGTCCTAGACAGGGGTCGACCTACAATGAGCAGTTCTTC. Protein sequence: CASSPRQGSTYNEQFF.

This clonotype was observed many times. The gene calls are TRBV4-2 and TRBJ1-6; D unresolved. The CDR3 covers 13 residues. V was pared by 0 bases and J by 8 bases, with 5 bases between. Germline lookup yields CDR1 LGHNA and CDR2 YNFKEQ. Written as DNA, the CDR3 is TGTGCCAGCAGCCAAGAGCAAGATTCACCCCTCCACTTT. Its translation is CASSQEQDSPLHF.

This chain joins TRBV18 and TRBJ2-7, with 10 bases fitting TRBD1. This CDR3 spans 15 amino acids. Germline V gives CDR1 KGHSH, CDR2 LQKENI. The ends lost 3 bases at V and 9 bases at J; junction bases unmatched: 11. This chain's CDR3 is CASSPTGTGAMGQYF. CDR3 DNA sequence: TGTGCCAGCTCACCTACCGGGACAGGGGCTATGGGGCAGTACTTC.

To note about this clonotype: This sequence may be a read error, since a much larger clone differs from it by one base. In nucleotides, the CDR3 is TGTGCCAGCAGCGCAAGCGGGGGAATACAAGAGACCCAGTACTTC. Protein product: CASSASGGIQETQYF. The chain couples TRBV9 to TRBJ2-5; TRBD2 aligns across 8 bases. Germline V gives CDR1 SGDLS, CDR2 YYNGEE. The V segment lost 3 bases and the J segment 2 bases; nucleotides outside the gene matches: 6. The CDR3 extends over 15 amino acids. Full variable domain (remainder filled in from reference TRBV9 and TRBJ2-5): DSGVTQTPKHLITATGQRVTLRCSPRSGDLSVYWYQQSLDQGLQFLIQYYNGEERAKGNILERFSAQQFPDLHSELNLSSLELGDSALYFCASSASGGIQETQYFGPGTRLLVL.

This chain uses TRBV7-9 with TRBJ2-1, with D tentatively TRBD2 (6 bases). The CDR3 has 14 amino acids. The germline V and J ends were trimmed by 6 bases and 3 bases, with 12 bases remaining between them. CDR1 is SEHNR and CDR2 is FQNEAQ in the germline V gene (reference sequence). The CDR3 DNA reads as TGTGCCAGCAGTCACGGGGGTTACTACAATGAGCAGTTCTTC. Translation gives CASSHGGYYNEQFF.

This clonotype has a count of ten or more. The CDR3 coding sequence is TGCGCCAGCAGTGAAATTGAGGGGTTTTCCTACAATGAGCAGTTCTTC. Translation: CASSEIEGFSYNEQFF. The V gene is TRBV10-1, the J gene TRBJ2-1; either TRBD1 or TRBD2 may fit D (5 bases each). The CDR3 consists of 16 residues. V lost 3 bases, J lost 1 base, and 13 bases lay in between. The V gene's germline CDR1 is WNHNN and CDR2 SYGVQD (reference sequence).

This clonotype was recorded at least ten times. This chain joins TRBV4-1 and TRBJ1-1; D is ambiguous. The V end lost 5 bases, the J end lost 0 bases, and 16 bases lay between the germline ends. Germline V gives CDR1 MGHRA, CDR2 YSYEKL. This CDR3 region has 16 residues. For the CDR3, the DNA is TGCGCCAGCAGCGGCCGGGGAGGAATTATGAACACTGAAGCTTTCTTT. Translation: CASSGRGGIMNTEAFF.

This clonotype has a handful of counts. The chain is built from TRBV12-3 or TRBV12-4 and TRBJ1-1; the D is unclear. There are 13 residues in the CDR3. V dropped 0 bases and J dropped 6 bases, with 8 bases sitting between them. The CDR3 loop is CASSLAQVSEAFF. The CDR3 DNA sequence: TGTGCCAGCAGTTTAGCGCAGGTTTCTGAAGCTTTCTTT.

This clonotype was counted many times. The V call is TRBV10-3, the J call TRBJ2-1; 7 nucleotides match TRBD1. CDR3 length: 13 residues. The germline V gene encodes CDR1 ENHRY and CDR2 SYGVKD. V shed 10 bases, J shed 0 bases, and the junction held 3 bases outside the gene matches. The CDR3 sequence: CATRDSSYNEQFF. The CDR3 coding sequence is TGTGCCACCCGGGACAGCTCCTACAATGAGCAGTTCTTC.

The rearrangement joins TRBV24-1 to TRBJ1-5; D unclear. CDR3 length: 14 amino acids. The germline V gene encodes CDR1 KGHDR and CDR2 SFDVKD. V was clipped by 4 bases and J by 2 bases, with 8 bases between them. The CDR3 sequence: CATSEVGGNQPQHF. The CDR3 DNA is TGTGCCACCAGTGAGGTGGGAGGCAATCAGCCCCAGCATTTT.

This clonotype was detected a few times. In DNA, the CDR3 is TGTGCCAGCAGCAATCTATATAGCGGGGGGCCCGCCTACGAGCAGTACGTC. Translating it yields CASSNLYSGGPAYEQYV. The J gene is TRBJ2-7, the V gene TRBV5-5, with 10 nucleotides matching TRBD2. With 4 bases clipped from V and 2 bases from J, the junction kept 12 bases outside the gene matches. The CDR3 contains 17 residues. CDR1 and CDR2 from the germline V gene are SGHKS and YYEKEE (reference sequence).

This clonotype was found many times. The rearrangement links TRBV11-2 to TRBJ2-1; the match to TRBD2 covers 8 bases. The CDR3 is 13 residues long. J gave up 10 bases and V 5 bases, and 7 bases lay outside the gene matches. From germline, CDR1 is SGHAT and CDR2 FQNNGV. The CDR3 nucleotides read TGTGCCAGCAGCAGGCCCGGGGGGGTGGAGCAGTTCTTC. Encoded protein: CASSRPGGVEQFF.

V is TRBV6-2 or TRBV6-3 and J is TRBJ1-2, with 10 bases identical to TRBD1. Losses at the gene ends were 6 bases for V and 3 bases for J; bases not matched to a gene: 16. The germline CDR1 and CDR2 sequences are MNHEY and SVGEGT. The CDR3 length is 18 residues. The CDR3 DNA sequence: TGTGCCAGCAGGAAACCAGGACAGGGGGTCGGGCGGGACTATGGCTACACCTTC. Translating it yields CASRKPGQGVGRDYGYTF.

This clonotype came up many times. The chain links TRBV4-1 to TRBJ1-5; the D gene is possibly TRBD1 (5 bases). This CDR3 has 16 residues. V was shortened by 2 bases and J by 2 bases, with 13 bases between the two germline ends. CDR1 is MGHRA and CDR2 is YSYEKL in the germline V gene. The chain's CDR3 is CASSQFTMGGNQPQHF. The CDR3 DNA reads TGCGCCAGCAGCCAATTTACCATGGGGGGCAATCAGCCCCAGCATTTT.

This clonotype was seen many times. The V call is TRBV7-9, the J call TRBJ2-7; 9 bases agree with TRBD1. The J segment lost 2 bases and the V segment lost 4 bases, leaving 3 bases of the junction unmatched. Germline values: CDR1 SEHNR, CDR2 FQNEAQ (reference sequence). The CDR3 loop spans 14 amino acids. The CDR3 DNA follows: TGTGCCAGCAGCTGGACAGGGGCCGCCTACGAGCAGTACTTC. Encoded protein: CASSWTGAAYEQYF.

The chain uses TRBV27 and TRBJ2-1; D may correspond to TRBD1 or TRBD2 (5 bases each). Germline values: CDR1 MNHEY, CDR2 SMNVEV (reference sequence). The CDR3 is made up of 14 amino acids. The V end was cut by 3 bases, the J end by 10 bases, with 16 bases between. CDR3 region: CASSFQPGTGEQFF. CDR3 DNA sequence: TGTGCCAGCAGTTTTCAACCCGGGACGGGAGAGCAGTTCTTC.

This clonotype was detected many times. The chain uses TRBV12-3 or TRBV12-4 and TRBJ1-5, with D maybe TRBD1 (5 bases). V lost 6 bases and J lost 6, with 15 bases in between. This CDR3 contains 14 residues. CDR3: CASSQYRPPQPQHF. The CDR3 nucleotides are TGTGCCAGCAGCCAATACAGGCCCCCTCAGCCCCAGCATTTT.

A few counts support this clonotype. V usage is TRBV10-2 and J usage is TRBJ1-2, with TRBD1 as a possible D gene (6 bases). The CDR3 runs 15 residues. Trimming removed 6 bases from V and 3 bases from J, with 17 bases in between. Germline CDR1 and CDR2: WSHSY and SAAADI. The CDR3, as DNA: TGCGCCAGCAGCCCCCTTGCACAGGGCTACTATGGCTACACCTTC. This codes for CASSPLAQGYYGYTF.

This clonotype was observed a few times. The V gene is TRBV28, the J gene TRBJ2-1, with TRBD2 matching over 13 bases. The germline V gene encodes CDR1 MDHEN and CDR2 SYDVKM. The CDR3 length is 15 residues. Unmatched junction bases numbered 10, after V lost 2 bases and J lost 15 bases. The CDR3 sequence: CASSLDALAGGGVFF. CDR3 nucleotides: TGTGCCAGCAGTTTAGACGCACTAGCGGGAGGGGGGGTGTTCTTC.